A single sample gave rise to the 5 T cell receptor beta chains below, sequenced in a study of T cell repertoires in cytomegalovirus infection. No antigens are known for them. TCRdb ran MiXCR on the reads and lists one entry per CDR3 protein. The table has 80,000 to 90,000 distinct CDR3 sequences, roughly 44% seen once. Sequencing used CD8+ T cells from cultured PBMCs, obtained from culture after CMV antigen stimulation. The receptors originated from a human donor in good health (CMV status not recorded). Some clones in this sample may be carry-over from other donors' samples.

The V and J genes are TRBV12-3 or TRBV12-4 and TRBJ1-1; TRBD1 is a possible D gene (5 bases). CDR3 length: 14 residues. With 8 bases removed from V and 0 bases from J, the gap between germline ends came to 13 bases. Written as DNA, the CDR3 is TGTGCCAGCCGCCCAGGGAGCATGAACACTGAAGCTTTCTTT. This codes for CASRPGSMNTEAFF.

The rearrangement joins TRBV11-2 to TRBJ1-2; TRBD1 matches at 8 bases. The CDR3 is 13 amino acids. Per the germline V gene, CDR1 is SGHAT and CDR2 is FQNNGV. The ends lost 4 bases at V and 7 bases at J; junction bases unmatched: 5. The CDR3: CASSYDRGTGYTF. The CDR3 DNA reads TGTGCCAGCAGCTACGACAGGGGTACTGGCTACACCTTC.

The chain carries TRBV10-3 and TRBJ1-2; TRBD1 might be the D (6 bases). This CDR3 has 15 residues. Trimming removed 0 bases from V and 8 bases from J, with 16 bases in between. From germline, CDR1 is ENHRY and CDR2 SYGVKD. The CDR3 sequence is CAISESWTAFGGYTF. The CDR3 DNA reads TGTGCCATCAGTGAGTCATGGACAGCTTTTGGGGGCTACACCTTC.

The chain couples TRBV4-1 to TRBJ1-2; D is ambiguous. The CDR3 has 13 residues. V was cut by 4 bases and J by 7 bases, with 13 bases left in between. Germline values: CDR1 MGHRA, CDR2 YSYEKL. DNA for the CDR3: TGCGCCAGCAGCCGTGACCCCACGGGTGGCTACACCTTC. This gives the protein CASSRDPTGGYTF.

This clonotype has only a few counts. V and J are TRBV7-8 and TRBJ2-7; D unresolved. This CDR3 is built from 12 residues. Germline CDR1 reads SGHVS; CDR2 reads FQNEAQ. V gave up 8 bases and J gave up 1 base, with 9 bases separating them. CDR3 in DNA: TGTGCCAGCCTGAGCATTTCCTACGAGCAGTACTTC. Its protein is CASLSISYEQYF.